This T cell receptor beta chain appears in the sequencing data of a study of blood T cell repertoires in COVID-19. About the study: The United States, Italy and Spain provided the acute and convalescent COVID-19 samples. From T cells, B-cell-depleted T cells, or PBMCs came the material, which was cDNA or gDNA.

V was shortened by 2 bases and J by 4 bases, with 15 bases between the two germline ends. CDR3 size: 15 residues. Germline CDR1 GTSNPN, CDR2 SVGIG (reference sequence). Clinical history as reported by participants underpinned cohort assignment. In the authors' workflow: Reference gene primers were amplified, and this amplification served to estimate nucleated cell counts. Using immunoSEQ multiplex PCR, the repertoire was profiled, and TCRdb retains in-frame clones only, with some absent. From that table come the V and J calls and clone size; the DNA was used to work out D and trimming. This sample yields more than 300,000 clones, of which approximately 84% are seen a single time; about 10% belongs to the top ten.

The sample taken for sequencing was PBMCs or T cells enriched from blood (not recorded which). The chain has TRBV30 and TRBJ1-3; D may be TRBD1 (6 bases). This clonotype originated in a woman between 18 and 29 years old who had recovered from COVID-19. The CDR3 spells CAWSSGGATGNTIYF. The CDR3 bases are TGTGCCTGGAGTAGCGGGGGCGCAACCGGAAACACCATATATTTT.